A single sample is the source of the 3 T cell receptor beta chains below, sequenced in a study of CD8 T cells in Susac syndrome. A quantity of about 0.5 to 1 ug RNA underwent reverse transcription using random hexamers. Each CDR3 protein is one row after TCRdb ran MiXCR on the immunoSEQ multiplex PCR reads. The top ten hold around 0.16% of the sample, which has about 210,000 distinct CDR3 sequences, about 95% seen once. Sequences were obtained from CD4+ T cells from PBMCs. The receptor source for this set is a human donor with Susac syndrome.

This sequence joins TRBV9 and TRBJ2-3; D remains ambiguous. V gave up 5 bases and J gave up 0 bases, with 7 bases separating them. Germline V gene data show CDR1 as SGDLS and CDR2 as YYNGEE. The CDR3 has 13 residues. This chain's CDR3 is CASSVPSTDTQYF. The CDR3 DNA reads TGTGCCAGCAGTGTTCCTAGCACAGATACGCAGTATTTT.

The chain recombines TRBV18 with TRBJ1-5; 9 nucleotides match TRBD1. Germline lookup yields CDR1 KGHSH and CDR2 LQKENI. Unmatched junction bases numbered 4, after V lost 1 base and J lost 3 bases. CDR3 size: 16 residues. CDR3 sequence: CASSPQRQGDNQPQHF. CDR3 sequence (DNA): TGTGCCAGCTCACCACAAAGACAGGGGGACAATCAGCCCCAGCATTTT. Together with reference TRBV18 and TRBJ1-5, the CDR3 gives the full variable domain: NAGVMQNPRHLVRRRGQEARLRCSPMKGHSHVYWYRQLPEEGLKFMVYLQKENIIDESGMPKERFSAEFPKEGPSILRIQQVVRGDSAAYFCASSPQRQGDNQPQHFGDGTRLSIL.

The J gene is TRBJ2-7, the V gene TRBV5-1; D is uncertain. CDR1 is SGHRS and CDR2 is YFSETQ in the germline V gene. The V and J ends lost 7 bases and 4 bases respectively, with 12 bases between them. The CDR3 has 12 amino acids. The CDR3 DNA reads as TGCGCCAGCTGGGAAAGCCCTTACGAGCAGTACTTC. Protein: CASWESPYEQYF.